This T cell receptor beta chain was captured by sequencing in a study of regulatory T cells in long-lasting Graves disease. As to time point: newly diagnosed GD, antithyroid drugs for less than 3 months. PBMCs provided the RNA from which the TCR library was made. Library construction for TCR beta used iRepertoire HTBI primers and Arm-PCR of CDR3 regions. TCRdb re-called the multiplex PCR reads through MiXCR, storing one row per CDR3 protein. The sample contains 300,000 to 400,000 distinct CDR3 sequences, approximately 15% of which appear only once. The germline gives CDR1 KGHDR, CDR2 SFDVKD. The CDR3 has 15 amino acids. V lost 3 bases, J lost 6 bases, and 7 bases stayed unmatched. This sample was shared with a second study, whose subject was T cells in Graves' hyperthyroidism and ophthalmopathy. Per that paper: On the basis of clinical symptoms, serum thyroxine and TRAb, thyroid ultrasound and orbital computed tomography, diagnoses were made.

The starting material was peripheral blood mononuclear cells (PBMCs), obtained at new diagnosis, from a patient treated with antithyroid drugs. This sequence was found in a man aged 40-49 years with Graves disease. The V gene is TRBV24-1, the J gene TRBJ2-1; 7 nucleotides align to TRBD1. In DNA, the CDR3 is TGTGCCACCAGTGATGACAGGGCTCCGTCCAATGAGCAGTTCTTC. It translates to CATSDDRAPSNEQFF.